The source of this TCR beta chain is a study of spatial heterogeneity in lung cancer. The germline CDR1 and CDR2 sequences are SGHTA and FQGNSA. The V and J ends lost 5 bases and 1 base respectively, with 13 bases between them. The CDR3 runs to 15 residues. TCRdb used MiXCR to reprocess the 5' RACE reads, holding one entry per CDR3 protein. The sample shows about 39,000 distinct CDR3 sequences, around 5.5% of them seen only once. This clonotype has at least ten counts. Antigen specificity is unknown. Notes on the study in general: Ubiquitous expanded tumor TCRs were observed in blood more at resection than follow-up.

Documented time point: sample taken at primary tumor resection. Frozen PBMC, nontumor lung or tumor provided whole RNA, which was sequenced unsorted. The receptor comes from a male donor with early-stage non-small cell lung cancer. This sample comprised PBMCs, obtained at surgery. The rearrangement joins TRBV7-2 to TRBJ2-3; tentatively, D is TRBD2 (6 bases). CDR3 sequence (DNA): TGTGCCAGCAGCACTGTAGCGGTCCGCACAGATACGCAGTATTTT. This encodes CASSTVAVRTDTQYF. Full variable domain (rest looked up from reference TRBV7-2 and TRBJ2-3): GAGVSQSPSNKVTEKGKDVELRCDPISGHTALYWYRQSLGQGLEFLIYFQGNSAPDKSGLPSDRFSAERTGGSVSTLTIQRTQQEDSAVYLCASSTVAVRTDTQYFGPGTRLTVL.